This T cell receptor beta chain was obtained from a study of OX40 agonist ivuxolimab in advanced cancers. At the level of the study: Antecedent anti-PD-1, anti-PD-L1 or anti-CTLA-4 therapy was permissible, with roughly 40% having received some. Findings and limits, study-wide: Among patients with partial responses at 0.1-3.0 mg/kg, clonal expansion was among the lowest.

TCRdb's table, derived via immunoSEQ multiplex PCR, lists solely in-frame clones and lacks some. The table has about 98,000 clones, 85% to 95% seen once. Germline CDR1 is SEHNR and CDR2 is FQNEAQ (reference sequence). The CDR3 consists of 14 residues. V lost 9 bases, J lost 1 base, and 15 bases lay in between. In its sample, this clone was seen a few times. Its specificity is not known. The specimen was CD4+ or CD8+ T cells sorted from blood, collected in a trial of the OX40 agonist ivuxolimab. The chain carries TRBV7-9 and TRBJ1-1, with a tentative D call TRBD1 (6 bases). The origin of this receptor is an adult with an advanced solid tumor such as melanoma, head and neck, liver or kidney cancer. This CDR3 reads CASISGAKNTEAFF. In DNA, the CDR3 is TGTGCCAGTATATCAGGGGCCAAGAACACTGAAGCTTTCTTT.